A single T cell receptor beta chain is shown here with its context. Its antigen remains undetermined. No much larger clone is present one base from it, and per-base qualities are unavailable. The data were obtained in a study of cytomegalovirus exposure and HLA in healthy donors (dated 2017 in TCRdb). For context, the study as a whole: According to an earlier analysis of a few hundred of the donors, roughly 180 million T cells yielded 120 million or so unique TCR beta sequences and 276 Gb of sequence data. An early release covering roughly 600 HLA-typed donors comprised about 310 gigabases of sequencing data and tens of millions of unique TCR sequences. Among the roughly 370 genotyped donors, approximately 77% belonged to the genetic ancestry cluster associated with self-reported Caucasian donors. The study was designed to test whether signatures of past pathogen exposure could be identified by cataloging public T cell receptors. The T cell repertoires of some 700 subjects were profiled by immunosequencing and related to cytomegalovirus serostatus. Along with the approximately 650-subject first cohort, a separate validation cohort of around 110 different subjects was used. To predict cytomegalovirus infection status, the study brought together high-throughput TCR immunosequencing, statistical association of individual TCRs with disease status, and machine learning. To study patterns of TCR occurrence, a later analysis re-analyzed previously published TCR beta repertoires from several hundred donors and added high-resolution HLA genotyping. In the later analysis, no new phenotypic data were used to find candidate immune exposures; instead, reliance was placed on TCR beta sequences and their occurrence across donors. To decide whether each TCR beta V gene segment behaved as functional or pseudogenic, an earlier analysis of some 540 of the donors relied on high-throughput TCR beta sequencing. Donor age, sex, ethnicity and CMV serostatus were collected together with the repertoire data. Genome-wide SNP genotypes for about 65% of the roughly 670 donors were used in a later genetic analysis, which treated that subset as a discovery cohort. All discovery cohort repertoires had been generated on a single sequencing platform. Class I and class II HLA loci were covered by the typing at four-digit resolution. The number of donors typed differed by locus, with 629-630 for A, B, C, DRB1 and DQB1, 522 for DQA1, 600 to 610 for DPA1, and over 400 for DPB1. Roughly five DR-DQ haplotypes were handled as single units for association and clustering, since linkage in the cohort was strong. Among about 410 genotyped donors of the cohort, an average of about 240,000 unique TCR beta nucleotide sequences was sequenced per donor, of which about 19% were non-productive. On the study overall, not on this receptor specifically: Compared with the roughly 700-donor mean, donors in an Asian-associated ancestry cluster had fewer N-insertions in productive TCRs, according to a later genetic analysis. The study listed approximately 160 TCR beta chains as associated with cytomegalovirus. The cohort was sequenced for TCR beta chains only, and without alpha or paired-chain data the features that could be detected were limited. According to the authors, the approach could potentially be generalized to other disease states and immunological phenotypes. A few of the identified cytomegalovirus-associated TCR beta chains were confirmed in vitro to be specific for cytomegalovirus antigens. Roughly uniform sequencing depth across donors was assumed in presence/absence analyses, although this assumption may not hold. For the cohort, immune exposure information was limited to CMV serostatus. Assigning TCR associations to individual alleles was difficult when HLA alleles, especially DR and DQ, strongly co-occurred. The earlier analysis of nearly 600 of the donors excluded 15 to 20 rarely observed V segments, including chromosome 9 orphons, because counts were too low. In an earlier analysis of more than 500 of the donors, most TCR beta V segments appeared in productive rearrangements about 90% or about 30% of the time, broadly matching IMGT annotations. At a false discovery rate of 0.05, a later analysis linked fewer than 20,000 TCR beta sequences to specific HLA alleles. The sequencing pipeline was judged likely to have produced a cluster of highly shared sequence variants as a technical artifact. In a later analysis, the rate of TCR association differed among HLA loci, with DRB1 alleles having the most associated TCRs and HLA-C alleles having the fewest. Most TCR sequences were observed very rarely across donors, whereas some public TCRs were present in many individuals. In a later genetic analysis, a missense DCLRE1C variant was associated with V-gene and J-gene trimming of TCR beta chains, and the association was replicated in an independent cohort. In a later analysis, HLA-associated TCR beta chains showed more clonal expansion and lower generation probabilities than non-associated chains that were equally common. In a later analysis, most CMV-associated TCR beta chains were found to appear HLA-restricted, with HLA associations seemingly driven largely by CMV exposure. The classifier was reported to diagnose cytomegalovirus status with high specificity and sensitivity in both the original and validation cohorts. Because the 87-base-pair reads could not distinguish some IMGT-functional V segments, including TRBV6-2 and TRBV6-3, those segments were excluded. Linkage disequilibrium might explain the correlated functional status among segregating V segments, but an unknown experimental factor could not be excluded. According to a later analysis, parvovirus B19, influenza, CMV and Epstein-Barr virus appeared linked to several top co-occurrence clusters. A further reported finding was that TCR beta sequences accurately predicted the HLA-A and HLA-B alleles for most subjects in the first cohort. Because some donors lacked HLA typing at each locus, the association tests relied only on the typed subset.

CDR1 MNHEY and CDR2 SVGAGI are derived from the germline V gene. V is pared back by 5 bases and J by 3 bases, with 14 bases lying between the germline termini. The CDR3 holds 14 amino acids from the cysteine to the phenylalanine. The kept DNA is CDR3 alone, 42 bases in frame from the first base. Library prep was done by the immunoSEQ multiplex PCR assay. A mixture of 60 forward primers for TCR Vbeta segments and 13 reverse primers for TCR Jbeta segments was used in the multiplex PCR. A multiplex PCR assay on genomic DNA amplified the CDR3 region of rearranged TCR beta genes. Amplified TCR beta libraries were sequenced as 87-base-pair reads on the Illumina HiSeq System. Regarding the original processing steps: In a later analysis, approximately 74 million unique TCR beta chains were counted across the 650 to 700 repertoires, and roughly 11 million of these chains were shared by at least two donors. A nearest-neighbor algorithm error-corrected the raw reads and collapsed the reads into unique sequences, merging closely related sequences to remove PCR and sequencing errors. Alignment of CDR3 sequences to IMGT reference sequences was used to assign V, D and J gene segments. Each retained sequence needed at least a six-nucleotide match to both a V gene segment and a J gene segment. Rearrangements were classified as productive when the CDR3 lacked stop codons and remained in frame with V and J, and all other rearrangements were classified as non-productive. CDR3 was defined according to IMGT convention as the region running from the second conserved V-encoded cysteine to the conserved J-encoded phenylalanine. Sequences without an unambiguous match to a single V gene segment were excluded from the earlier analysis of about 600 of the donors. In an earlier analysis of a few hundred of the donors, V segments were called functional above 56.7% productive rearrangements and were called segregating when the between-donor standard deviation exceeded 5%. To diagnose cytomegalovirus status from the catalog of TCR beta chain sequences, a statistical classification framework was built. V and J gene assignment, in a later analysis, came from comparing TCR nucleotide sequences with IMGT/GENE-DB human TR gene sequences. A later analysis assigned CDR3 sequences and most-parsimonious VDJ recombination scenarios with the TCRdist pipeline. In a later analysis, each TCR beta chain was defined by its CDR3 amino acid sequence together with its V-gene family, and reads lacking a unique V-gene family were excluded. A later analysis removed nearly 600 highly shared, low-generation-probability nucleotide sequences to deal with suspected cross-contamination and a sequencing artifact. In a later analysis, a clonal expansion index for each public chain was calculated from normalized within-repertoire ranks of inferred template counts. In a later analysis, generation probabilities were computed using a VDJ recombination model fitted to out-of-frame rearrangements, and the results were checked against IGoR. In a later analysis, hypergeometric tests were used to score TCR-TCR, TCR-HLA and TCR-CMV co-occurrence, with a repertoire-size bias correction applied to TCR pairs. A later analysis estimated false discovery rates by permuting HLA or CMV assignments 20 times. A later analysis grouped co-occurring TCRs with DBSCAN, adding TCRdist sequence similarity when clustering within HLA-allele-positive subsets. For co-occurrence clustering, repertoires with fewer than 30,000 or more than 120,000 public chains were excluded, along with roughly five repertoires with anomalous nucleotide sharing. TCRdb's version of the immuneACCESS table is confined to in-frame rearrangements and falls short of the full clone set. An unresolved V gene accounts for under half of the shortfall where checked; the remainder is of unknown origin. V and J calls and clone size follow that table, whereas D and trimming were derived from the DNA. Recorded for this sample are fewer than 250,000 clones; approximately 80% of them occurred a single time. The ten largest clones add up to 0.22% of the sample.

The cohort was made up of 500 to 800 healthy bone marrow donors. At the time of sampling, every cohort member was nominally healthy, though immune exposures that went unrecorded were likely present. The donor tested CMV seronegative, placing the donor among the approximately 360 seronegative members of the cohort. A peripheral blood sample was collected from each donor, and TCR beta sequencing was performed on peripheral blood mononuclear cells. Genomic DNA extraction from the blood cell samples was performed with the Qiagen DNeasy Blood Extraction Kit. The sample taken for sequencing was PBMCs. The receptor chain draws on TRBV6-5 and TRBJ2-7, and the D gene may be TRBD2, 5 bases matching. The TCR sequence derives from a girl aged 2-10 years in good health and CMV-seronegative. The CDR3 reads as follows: CASSDRTALYEQYF. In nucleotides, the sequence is TGTGCCAGCAGTGACCGGACTGCTCTCTACGAGCAGTACTTC.